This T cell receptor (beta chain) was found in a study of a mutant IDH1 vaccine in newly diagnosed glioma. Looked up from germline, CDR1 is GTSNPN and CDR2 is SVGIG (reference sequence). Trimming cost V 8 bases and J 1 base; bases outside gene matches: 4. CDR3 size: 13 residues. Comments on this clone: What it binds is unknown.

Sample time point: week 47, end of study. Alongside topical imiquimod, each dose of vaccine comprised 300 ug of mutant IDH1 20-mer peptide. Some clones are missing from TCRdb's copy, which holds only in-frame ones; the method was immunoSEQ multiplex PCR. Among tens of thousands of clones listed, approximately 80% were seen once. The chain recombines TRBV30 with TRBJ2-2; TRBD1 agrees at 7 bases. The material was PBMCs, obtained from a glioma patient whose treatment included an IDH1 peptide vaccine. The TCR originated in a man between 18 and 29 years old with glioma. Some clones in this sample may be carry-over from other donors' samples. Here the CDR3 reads CARDSRNTGELFF. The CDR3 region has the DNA TGTGCCCGGGACAGCCGGAACACCGGGGAGCTGTTTTTT.